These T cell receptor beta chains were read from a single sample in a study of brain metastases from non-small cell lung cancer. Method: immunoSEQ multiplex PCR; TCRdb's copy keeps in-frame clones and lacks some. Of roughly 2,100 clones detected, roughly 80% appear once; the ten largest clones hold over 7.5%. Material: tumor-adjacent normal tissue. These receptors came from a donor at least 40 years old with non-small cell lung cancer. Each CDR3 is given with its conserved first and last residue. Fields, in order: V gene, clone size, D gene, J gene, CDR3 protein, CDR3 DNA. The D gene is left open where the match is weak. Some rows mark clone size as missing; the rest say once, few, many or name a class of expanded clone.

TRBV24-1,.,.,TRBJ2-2,CATSGTGDTGELFF,TGTGCCACCAGTGGAACGGGGGACACCGGGGAGCTGTTTTTT
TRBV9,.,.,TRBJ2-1,CASSLRDNEQFF,TGTGCCAGCAGCCTTAGGGACAATGAGCAGTTCTTC
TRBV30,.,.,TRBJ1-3,CAWKKAGNTIYF,TGTGCCTGGAAAAAGGCTGGAAACACCATATATTTT
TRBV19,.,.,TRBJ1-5,CASSARVGGQPQHF,TGTGCCAGTAGTGCACGCGTTGGAGGCCAGCCCCAGCATTTT
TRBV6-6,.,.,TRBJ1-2,CASTEDPRHGYTF,TGTGCCAGCACCGAGGACCCACGTCATGGCTACACCTTC
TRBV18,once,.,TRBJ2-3,CASSPGGQGTDTQYF,TGTGCCAGCTCACCAGGAGGTCAGGGAACAGATACGCAGTATTTT
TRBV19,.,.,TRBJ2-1,CASSIAGDHYNEQFF,TGTGCCAGTAGTATAGCAGGGGACCATTACAATGAGCAGTTCTTC
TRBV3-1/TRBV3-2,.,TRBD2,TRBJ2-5,CASSLRSSGTYQETQYF,TGTGCCAGCAGCCTTCGCTCTAGCGGCACGTACCAAGAGACCCAGTACTTC
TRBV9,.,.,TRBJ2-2,CASRGPGDTGELFF,TGTGCCAGCAGGGGGCCGGGCGACACCGGGGAGCTGTTTTTT
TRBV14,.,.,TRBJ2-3,CASSPHWGRDSSTDTQYF,TGTGCCAGCAGCCCTCACTGGGGGAGAGATTCTAGCACAGATACGCAGTATTTT
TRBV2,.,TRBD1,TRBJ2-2,CEGGRGASLGELFF,TGTGAAGGGGGCAGAGGAGCTTCGCTCGGGGAGCTGTTTTTT
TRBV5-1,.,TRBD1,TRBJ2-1,CASSPQGDNEQFF,TGCGCCAGCAGCCCTCAGGGGGACAATGAGCAGTTCTTC
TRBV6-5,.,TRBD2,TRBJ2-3,CASNYSGLRTDTQYF,TGTGCCAGCAATTACTCGGGACTACGCACAGATACGCAGTATTTT
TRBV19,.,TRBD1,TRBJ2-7,CASSIQGQGFSYEQYF,TGTGCCAGTAGTATCCAAGGACAGGGTTTCTCCTACGAGCAGTACTTC
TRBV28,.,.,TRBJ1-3,CASSPPLPSGNTIYF,TGTGCCAGCAGTCCGCCCCTACCCTCTGGAAACACCATATATTTT
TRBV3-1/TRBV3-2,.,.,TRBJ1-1,CASSPSMNTEAFF,TGTGCCAGCAGCCCCAGTATGAACACTGAAGCTTTCTTT
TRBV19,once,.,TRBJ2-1,CASSIWGLYNEQFF,TGTGCCAGTAGTATTTGGGGCCTTTACAATGAGCAGTTCTTC
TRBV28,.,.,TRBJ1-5,CASRTGNQPQHF,TGTGCCAGCAGGACAGGCAATCAGCCCCAGCATTTT
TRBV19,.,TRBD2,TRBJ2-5,CASMGLAVDQETQYF,TGTGCCAGTATGGGACTAGCGGTGGACCAAGAGACCCAGTACTTC
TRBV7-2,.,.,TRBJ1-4,CASAPGPRRTTNEKLFF,TGTGCCAGCGCCCCGGGACCAAGACGTACAACTAATGAAAAACTGTTTTTT
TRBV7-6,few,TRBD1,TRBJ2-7,CASSWDRGNEQYF,TGTGCCAGCAGCTGGGACAGGGGGAACGAGCAGTACTTC
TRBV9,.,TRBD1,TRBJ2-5,CASSPGTEETQYF,TGTGCCAGCAGCCCGGGGACAGAAGAGACCCAGTACTTC
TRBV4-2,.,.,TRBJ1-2,CASSQDTENYGYTF,TGTGCCAGCAGCCAAGATACGGAAAACTATGGTTACACCTTC
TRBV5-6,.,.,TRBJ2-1,CASSFMLNEQFF,TGTGCCAGCAGCTTCATGCTTAATGAGCAGTTCTTC
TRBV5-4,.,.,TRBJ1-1,CASSLSRVTEAFF,TGTGCCAGCAGCTTGTCGAGGGTCACTGAAGCTTTCTTT
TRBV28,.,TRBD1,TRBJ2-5,CASSLSPLNRGRLGETQYF,TGTGCCAGCAGTTTAAGCCCCCTGAACAGGGGGCGCTTGGGTGAGACCCAGTACTTC
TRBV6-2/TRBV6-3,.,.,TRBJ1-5,CASSYPSGQPQHF,TGTGCCAGCAGTTACCCCTCTGGTCAGCCCCAGCATTTT
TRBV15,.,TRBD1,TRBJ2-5,CAISPAWNRGQETQYF,TGTGCTATCAGCCCGGCATGGAACAGGGGGCAAGAGACCCAGTACTTC
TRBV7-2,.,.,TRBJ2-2,CASSLGRGRGTGELFF,TGTGCCAGCAGCTTAGGTAGGGGGCGGGGCACCGGGGAGCTGTTTTTT
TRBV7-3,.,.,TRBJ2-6,CASTPNPGANVLTF,TGTGCCAGCACCCCGAATCCTGGGGCCAACGTCCTGACTTTC
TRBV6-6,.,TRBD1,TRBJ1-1,CASIPDRGNTEAFF,TGTGCCAGCATCCCAGACAGGGGGAACACTGAAGCTTTCTTT
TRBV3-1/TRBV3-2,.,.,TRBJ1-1,CASSQDQPVNTEAFF,TGTGCCAGTAGCCAAGATCAACCGGTGAACACTGAAGCTTTCTTT
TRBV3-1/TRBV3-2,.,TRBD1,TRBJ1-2,CASSAPGQLNYGYTF,TGTGCCAGCAGCGCTCCGGGACAGCTTAACTATGGCTACACCTTC
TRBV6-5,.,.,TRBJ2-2,CASKRQRGTGELFF,TGTGCCAGCAAAAGGCAGCGTGGGACCGGGGAACTGTTTTTT
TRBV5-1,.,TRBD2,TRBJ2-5,CASSLGAGGETQYF,TGCGCCAGCAGCTTGGGAGCGGGAGGGGAGACCCAGTACTTC
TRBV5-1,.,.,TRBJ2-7,CASSWLGGNEQYF,TGCGCCAGCAGCTGGCTGGGGGGAAACGAGCAGTATTTC
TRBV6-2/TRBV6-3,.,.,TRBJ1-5,CASSSLLGDGGNQPQHF,TGTGCCAGCAGTTCCCTCCTGGGGGACGGAGGCAATCAGCCCCAGCATTTT
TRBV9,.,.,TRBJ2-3,CASSVGGTDTQYF,TGTGCCAGCAGCGTAGGGGGCACAGATACGCAGTATTTT
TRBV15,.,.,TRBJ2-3,CATSLRTGTDTQYF,TGTGCCACCAGCCTCCGGACGGGGACAGATACGCAGTATTTT
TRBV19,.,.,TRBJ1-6,CASTPGLSDSPLHF,TGTGCCAGTACCCCCGGACTTTCCGATTCACCCCTCCACTTT
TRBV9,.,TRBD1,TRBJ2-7,CASSSGDRVYEQYF,TGTGCCAGCAGCAGCGGGGACAGGGTCTACGAGCAGTACTTC
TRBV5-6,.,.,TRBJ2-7,CASSLEATPPYEQYF,TGTGCCAGCAGCTTGGAGGCGACCCCTCCCTACGAGCAGTACTTC
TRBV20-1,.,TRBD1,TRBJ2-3,CSASPGQGGTDTQYF,TGCAGTGCTAGTCCGGGACAGGGTGGAACAGATACGCAGTATTTT
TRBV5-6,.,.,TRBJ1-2,CASGQNYGYTF,TGTGCCAGCGGCCAAAACTATGGCTACACCTTC
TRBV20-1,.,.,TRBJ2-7,CSASRGRGGYEQYF,TGCAGTGCTAGTCGGGGCAGGGGGGGGTACGAGCAGTATTTC